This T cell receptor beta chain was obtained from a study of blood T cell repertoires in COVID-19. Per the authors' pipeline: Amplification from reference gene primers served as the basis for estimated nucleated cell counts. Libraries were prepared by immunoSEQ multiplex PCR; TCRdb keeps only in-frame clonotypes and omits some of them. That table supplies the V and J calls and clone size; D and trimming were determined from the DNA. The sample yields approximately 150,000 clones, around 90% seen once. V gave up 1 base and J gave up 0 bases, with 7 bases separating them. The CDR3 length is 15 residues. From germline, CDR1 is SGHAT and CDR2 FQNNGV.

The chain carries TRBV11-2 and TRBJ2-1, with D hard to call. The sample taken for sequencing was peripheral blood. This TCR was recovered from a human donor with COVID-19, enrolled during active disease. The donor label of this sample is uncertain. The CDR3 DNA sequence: TGTGCCAGCAGCTTAGGTCGGAGCTCCTACAATGAGCAGTTCTTC. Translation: CASSLGRSSYNEQFF.